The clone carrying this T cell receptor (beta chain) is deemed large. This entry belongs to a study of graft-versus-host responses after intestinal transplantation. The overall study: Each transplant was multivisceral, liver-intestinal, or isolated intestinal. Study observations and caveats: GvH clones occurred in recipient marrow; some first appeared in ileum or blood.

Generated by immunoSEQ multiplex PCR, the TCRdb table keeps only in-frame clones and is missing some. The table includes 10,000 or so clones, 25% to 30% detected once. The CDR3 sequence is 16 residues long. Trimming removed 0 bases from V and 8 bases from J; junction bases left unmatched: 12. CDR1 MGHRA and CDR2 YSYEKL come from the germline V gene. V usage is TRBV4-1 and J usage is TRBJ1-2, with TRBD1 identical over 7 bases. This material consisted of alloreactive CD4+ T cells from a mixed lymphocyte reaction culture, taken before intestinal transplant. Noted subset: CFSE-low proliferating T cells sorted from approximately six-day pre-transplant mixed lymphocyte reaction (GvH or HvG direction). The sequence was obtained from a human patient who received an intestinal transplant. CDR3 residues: CASSQEELDRARGYTF. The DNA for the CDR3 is TGCGCCAGCAGCCAAGAGGAGCTAGACAGGGCGCGAGGCTACACCTTC.